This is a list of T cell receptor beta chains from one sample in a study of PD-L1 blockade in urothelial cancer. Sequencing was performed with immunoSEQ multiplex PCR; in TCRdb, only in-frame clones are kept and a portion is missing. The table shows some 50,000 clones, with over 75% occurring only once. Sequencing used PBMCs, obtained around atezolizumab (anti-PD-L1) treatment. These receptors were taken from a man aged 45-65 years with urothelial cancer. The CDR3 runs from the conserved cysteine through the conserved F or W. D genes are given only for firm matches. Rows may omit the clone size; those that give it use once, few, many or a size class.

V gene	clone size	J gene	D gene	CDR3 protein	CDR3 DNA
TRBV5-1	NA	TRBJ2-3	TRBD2	CASSSLLAGEADTQYF	TGCGCCAGCAGCTCTTTACTAGCGGGAGAGGCAGATACGCAGTATTTT
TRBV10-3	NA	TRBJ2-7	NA	CAISSNSRSDSYEQYF	TGTGCCATCAGTAGTAACAGCCGATCTGACTCCTACGAGCAGTACTTC
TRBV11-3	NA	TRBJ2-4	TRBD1	CASSTGQGGSVQYF	TGTGCCAGCAGCACGGGACAGGGGGGATCGGTCCAGTACTTC
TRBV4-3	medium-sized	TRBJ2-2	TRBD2	CASSQGSSGRWTGELFF	TGCGCCAGCAGCCAGGGCTCTAGCGGGAGATGGACCGGGGAGCTGTTTTTT
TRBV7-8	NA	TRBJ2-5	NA	CASSLRFLAEETQYF	TGTGCCAGCAGCTTAAGGTTTCTAGCAGAAGAGACCCAGTACTTC
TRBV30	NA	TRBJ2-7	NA	CAWSGVPFHPYEQYF	TGTGCCTGGAGCGGAGTGCCCTTCCACCCCTACGAGCAGTACTTC
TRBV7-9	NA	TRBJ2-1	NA	CAKGGSAYNEQFF	TGTGCCAAGGGTGGGAGCGCCTACAATGAGCAGTTCTTC
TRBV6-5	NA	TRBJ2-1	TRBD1	CASRLTGTGYNEQFF	TGTGCCAGCAGGCTAACCGGGACAGGCTACAATGAGCAGTTCTTC
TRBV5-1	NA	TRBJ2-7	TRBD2	CASSLASRSGKYEQYF	TGCGCCAGCAGCTTGGCCTCTCGTAGCGGGAAATACGAGCAGTACTTC
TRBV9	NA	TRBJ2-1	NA	CASSVAERMTYNEQFF	TGTGCCAGCAGCGTAGCTGAGCGGATGACCTACAATGAGCAGTTCTTC
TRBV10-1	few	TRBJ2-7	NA	CASSLDRINYEQYF	TGCGCCAGCAGTCTAGACAGGATAAACTACGAGCAGTACTTC
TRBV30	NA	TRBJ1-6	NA	CAWSLQGNSPLHF	TGTGCCTGGAGCTTGCAGGGGAATTCACCCCTCCACTTT
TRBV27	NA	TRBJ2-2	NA	CASRPLGGSGELFF	TGTGCCAGCAGACCCCTAGGGGGATCCGGGGAGCTGTTTTTT
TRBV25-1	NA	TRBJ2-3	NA	CASSEFKGGTDTQYF	TGTGCCAGCAGTGAATTTAAGGGGGGCACAGATACGCAGTATTTT
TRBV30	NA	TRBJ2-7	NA	CAWSGGLHHEQYF	TGTGCCTGGAGTGGGGGGCTTCATCACGAGCAGTACTTC
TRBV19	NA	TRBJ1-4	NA	CASSRLGGNEKLFF	TGTGCCAGTAGTCGCTTGGGGGGGAATGAAAAACTGTTTTTT
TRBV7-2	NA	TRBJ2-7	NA	CASSFGETYEQYF	TGTGCCAGCAGCTTCGGGGAGACCTACGAGCAGTACTTC
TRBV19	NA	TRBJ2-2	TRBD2	CASKPSSGSRAGELFF	TGTGCCAGTAAACCGTCTAGCGGGAGTAGGGCCGGGGAGCTGTTTTTT
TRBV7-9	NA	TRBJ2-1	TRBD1	CASSLAWTGYNEQFF	TGTGCCAGCAGCTTAGCTTGGACAGGCTACAATGAGCAGTTCTTC
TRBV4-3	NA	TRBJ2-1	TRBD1	CASSPKGEGQGLNNEQFF	TGCGCCAGCAGCCCTAAGGGGGAGGGACAGGGGTTGAACAATGAGCAGTTCTTC
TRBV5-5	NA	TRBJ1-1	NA	CASSLGQGKAFF	TGTGCCAGCAGCTTGGGCCAGGGAAAAGCTTTCTTT
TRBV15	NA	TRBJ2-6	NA	CATSIRAPGANVLTF	TGTGCCACCAGTATCAGGGCTCCTGGGGCCAACGTCCTGACTTTC
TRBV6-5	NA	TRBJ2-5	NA	CASSYSGGQTQYF	TGTGCCAGCAGTTACTCCGGGGGTCAGACCCAGTACTTC
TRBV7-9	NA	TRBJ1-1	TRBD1	CASSVQGAGPEAFF	TGTGCCAGCTCTGTACAGGGGGCCGGCCCCGAGGCTTTCTTT
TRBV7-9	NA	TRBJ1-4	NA	CASSAGFGTVNEKLFF	TGTGCCAGCAGCGCGGGGTTTGGAACAGTTAATGAAAAACTGTTTTTT
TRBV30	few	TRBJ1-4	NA	CAWSLLNEKLFF	TGTGCCTGGAGTCTATTAAATGAAAAACTGTTTTTT
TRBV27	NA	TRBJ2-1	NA	CASSRAGSDNEQFF	TGTGCCAGCAGTAGAGCCGGGAGCGACAATGAGCAGTTCTTC
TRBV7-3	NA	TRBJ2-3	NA	CASSPNGRLDTDTQYF	TGTGCCAGCAGCCCTAATGGGCGTCTCGACACAGATACGCAGTATTTT
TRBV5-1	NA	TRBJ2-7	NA	CASSLHRGFDEQYF	TGCGCCAGCAGCTTGCATAGGGGCTTTGACGAGCAGTACTTC
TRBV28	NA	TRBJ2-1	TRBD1	CASSPHAGTGFNEQFF	TGTGCCAGCAGTCCCCACGCCGGGACAGGTTTCAATGAGCAGTTCTTC
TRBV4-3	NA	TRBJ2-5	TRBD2	CASSEKGLAETQYF	TGCGCCAGCAGCGAAAAGGGACTAGCAGAGACCCAGTACTTC